This TCR beta chain appears in the sequencing data of a study of T-cell reconstitution after alpha-beta-depleted transplantation in children (dated by TCRdb to the mid-2010s). With respect to the entire study: Using TCR repertoire profiling, the study followed T-cell immune reconstitution in a quantitative way in children after TCRalphabeta/CD19-depleted allogeneic hematopoietic cell transplantation.

Beyond this particular receptor, the publication reports: The high TCRbeta diversity at day 60 in some patients was ascribed to recipient T cells and intrathymic progenitors that had survived conditioning. About two months after transplant, the apparently early recovery of alphabetaT-cell counts reportedly depended on just several hundred clones that had expanded rapidly and came from non-depleted graft cells. Hyperexpanded clone frequencies declined over subsequent months; after one year, T-cell counts and TCRbeta diversity were mostly attributed to newly produced T cells.

The germline V gene yields SGHRS for CDR1 and YFSETQ for CDR2. Trimming takes 4 bases from V and 2 bases from J, and the germline ends sit 15 bases apart. The CDR3 measures 15 amino acids from cysteine to phenylalanine. Left in the record is the CDR3 DNA by itself, 45 bases read in frame from the first base. To prepare the library, PCR was applied. The run used an Illumina HiSeq 2500. TCR libraries were prepared with molecular barcoding, using unique molecular identifiers to normalize TCRbeta repertoire quantification. TCRdb reprocessing: public reads trimmed at Q25 with fastp, clones called with MiXCR, in-frame beta chains kept. Rows with a matching CDR3 protein are joined into one entry that keeps the most common DNA and genes. Present in this sample are a few hundred thousand distinct CDR3 sequences, roughly 27% of which were seen just once. The top ten hold about 35% of the sample. Interpreted using the paper, the treatment or condition label stands for: allogeneic hematopoietic cell transplantation with graft depleted of TCRalphabeta T cells and CD19 B cells. Transplant recipients were children who received TCRalphabeta/CD19-depleted allogeneic hematopoietic cell grafts.

This clonotype was observed a few times. Its antigen remains undetermined. Per-base qualities were not stored, and no clone one base away is much larger. The source of this sequence is a boy younger than two with Wiskott-Aldrich syndrome, due to receive a stem cell transplant. The V and J genes are TRBV5-1 and TRBJ2-5, with a tentative D gene TRBD2 over 5 matching bases. Material: PBMCs, obtained before TCRalphabeta/CD19-depleted stem cell transplant. Read as DNA, the sequence is TGCGCCAGCAGCCTCACTCCCCCGGGGCAAGAGACCCAGTACTTC. Translated, it gives CASSLTPPGQETQYF.